Listed below are T cell receptor beta chains from one sample, sequenced in a study of T-cell reconstitution after alpha-beta-depleted transplantation in children. Via MiXCR, TCRdb re-called the PCR reads, giving one row per CDR3 protein. The sample records fewer than 350,000 distinct CDR3 sequences, approximately 10% being singletons. Material: peripheral blood, obtained 180 days after TCRalphabeta/CD19-depleted stem cell transplant. These receptors were collected from a male patient between 2 and 10 years old who had a stem cell transplant for chronic granulomatous disease, so the T cells may come from the graft donor. The CDR3 runs from the conserved cysteine through the conserved F or W. The D gene is left open where the match is weak. Clone size is stated in some rows and not others, as once, few, many or a class when expanded.

cdr3_aa | cdr3_nt | v_call | d_call | cdr3_length | clone_size | j_call
CSARSGMGVNEQYF | TGCAGTGCCAGGTCGGGTATGGGGGTAAACGAGCAGTACTTC | TRBV20-1 | - | 14 | many | TRBJ2-7
CASITPGRERGPDTQYF | TGTGCCAGCATCACCCCGGGCCGGGAGCGGGGCCCAGATACGCAGTATTTT | TRBV6-2/TRBV6-3 | TRBD2 | 17 | many | TRBJ2-3
CASSQFHPLSRDREGGYTF | TGTGCCAGCAGCCAATTTCACCCACTCTCACGGGACAGGGAGGGCGGCTACACCTTC | TRBV3-1 | TRBD1 | 19 | many | TRBJ1-2
CAGAWEFPGANVLTF | TGTGCAGGCGCTTGGGAATTCCCTGGGGCCAACGTCCTGACTTTC | TRBV5-4 | - | 15 | - | TRBJ2-6
CASSQGSGSFYEQYF | TGTGCCAGCAGCCAAGGGTCAGGGTCCTTCTACGAGCAGTACTTC | TRBV3-1 | - | 15 | - | TRBJ2-7
CASSYSRGGQKTLFEQFF | TGTGCCAGCAGTTACTCGCGTGGGGGGCAGAAGACATTATTTGAGCAGTTCTTC | TRBV6-2/TRBV6-3 | - | 18 | many | TRBJ2-1
CASRLGFQGNYGYTF | TGTGCCAGCAGATTGGGGTTTCAGGGGAACTATGGCTACACCTTC | TRBV6-1 | - | 15 | few | TRBJ1-2
CTPARTAGGPYNEQFF | TGCACTCCCGCTAGGACTGCGGGAGGGCCTTACAATGAGCAGTTCTTC | TRBV20-1 | TRBD2 | 16 | many | TRBJ2-1
CASTQSGRDSQPQHF | TGTGCCAGCACCCAAAGCGGTAGGGACAGTCAGCCCCAGCATTTT | TRBV12-3/TRBV12-4 | TRBD1 | 15 | many | TRBJ1-5
CATSTGTLNSPLHF | TGTGCCACCAGCACCGGGACTCTAAATTCACCCCTCCACTTT | TRBV15 | - | 14 | many | TRBJ1-6
CASSIVFEKAQNIQYF | TGTGCCAGTAGTATCGTTTTTGAGAAGGCTCAAAACATTCAGTACTTC | TRBV19 | - | 16 | many | TRBJ2-4
CASTLAGGLYEQYF | TGCGCCAGCACTCTCGCAGGGGGCTTATACGAGCAGTACTTC | TRBV10-2 | TRBD1 | 14 | many | TRBJ2-7
CASSPLLSYEQYF | TGTGCCAGCAGTCCCCTTTTGAGCTACGAGCAGTACTTC | TRBV12-3/TRBV12-4 | - | 13 | many | TRBJ2-7
CASSFGGTGGETQYF | TGTGCCAGCAGTTTTGGGGGAACAGGTGGGGAGACCCAGTACTTC | TRBV27 | - | 15 | many | TRBJ2-5
CASSLMVGGAQETQYF | TGTGCCAGCAGCTTAATGGTCGGGGGGGCCCAAGAGACCCAGTACTTC | TRBV7-2 | TRBD2 | 16 | many | TRBJ2-5
CASSGVRPQHF | TGTGCCAGCAGTGGCGTTCGGCCCCAGCATTTT | TRBV28 | - | 11 | many | TRBJ1-5
CASSHLTGPLLAKNIQYF | TGTGCCAGCAGCCACCTCACAGGGCCGTTACTAGCCAAAAACATTCAGTACTTC | TRBV12-3/TRBV12-4 | - | 18 | many | TRBJ2-4
CASSPQASSYNEQFF | TGTGCCAGCAGCCCACAGGCTTCTTCCTACAATGAGCAGTTCTTC | TRBV7-9 | - | 15 | many | TRBJ2-1
CSVEVVRPRQETQYF | TGCAGCGTTGAAGTGGTCAGACCAAGACAAGAGACCCAGTACTTC | TRBV29-1 | - | 15 | many | TRBJ2-5
CASSRRGEQYF | TGTGCCAGCAGTAGGAGGGGCGAGCAGTACTTC | TRBV27 | - | 11 | few | TRBJ2-7
CASSPRGGAETQYF | TGTGCCAGCAGTCCGCGGGGGGGCGCGGAGACCCAGTACTTC | TRBV6-2/TRBV6-3 | TRBD2 | 14 | many | TRBJ2-5
CASSSGGAGGF | TGTGCCAGCAGCTCTGGCGGGGCAGGGGGATTT | TRBV5-4 | - | 11 | - | TRBJ2-3
CASSYSILAGANVLTF | TGTGCCAGCAGTTACTCGATCCTTGCTGGGGCCAACGTCCTGACTTTC | TRBV6-5 | - | 16 | many | TRBJ2-6
CASSPDRNEQYF | TGTGCCAGCAGCCCGGACAGGAACGAGCAGTACTTC | TRBV7-9 | TRBD1 | 12 | many | TRBJ2-7
CASSDTGETQYF | TGTGCCAGCAGTGACACAGGGGAGACCCAGTACTTC | TRBV12-3/TRBV12-4 | - | 12 | many | TRBJ2-5
CSAREAPRKRAEQFF | TGCAGTGCTAGAGAAGCACCAAGAAAGCGGGCTGAGCAGTTCTTC | TRBV20-1 | - | 15 | many | TRBJ2-1
CASSSGRIATNEKLFF | TGTGCCAGCAGCTCCGGACGGATAGCAACTAATGAAAAACTGTTTTTT | TRBV5-5 | - | 16 | many | TRBJ1-4
CASSPGRAYEQYF | TGTGCCAGCAGCCCGGGACGGGCCTACGAGCAGTACTTC | TRBV7-6 | - | 13 | - | TRBJ2-7
CASSSRLALSYEQYF | TGTGCCAGCAGCTCCCGACTAGCGCTCTCCTACGAGCAGTACTTC | TRBV7-2 | TRBD2 | 15 | many | TRBJ2-7
CASSYSPSTDTQYF | TGTGCCAGCAGTTACTCTCCGTCTACAGATACGCAGTATTTT | TRBV6-5 | - | 14 | many | TRBJ2-3
CASSFGLPDTDTQYF | TGTGCCAGCAGTTTTGGGCTCCCCGACACAGATACGCAGTATTTT | TRBV27 | - | 15 | many | TRBJ2-3
CASSQRPRRPGELFF | TGTGCCAGCAGCCAAAGGCCACGAAGGCCCGGGGAGCTGTTTTTT | TRBV14 | - | 15 | many | TRBJ2-2
CSASKLQETQYF | TGCAGTGCCTCTAAGCTCCAAGAGACCCAGTACTTC | TRBV20-1 | - | 12 | many | TRBJ2-5
CASSSQPGASGRGEQFF | TGTGCCAGCAGTTCCCAACCCGGGGCTAGCGGGAGGGGTGAGCAGTTCTTC | TRBV28 | TRBD2 | 17 | many | TRBJ2-1
CASSRGQPYGYTF | TGTGCCAGCAGCAGGGGACAGCCCTATGGCTACACCTTC | TRBV21-1 | - | 13 | many | TRBJ1-2
CASSIGQGAYEQYF | TGCGCCAGCAGCATCGGACAGGGAGCCTACGAGCAGTACTTC | TRBV5-1 | TRBD1 | 14 | many | TRBJ2-7
CASSFSWGTRGRDLRQNTEAFF | TGTGCCAGCAGTTTTTCATGGGGGACTAGAGGACGGGACCTAAGGCAGAACACTGAAGCTTTCTTT | TRBV27 | - | 22 | - | TRBJ1-1
CSARGTSRYEQYF | TGCAGTGCTAGAGGGACTAGCCGATATGAGCAGTACTTC | TRBV20-1 | TRBD2 | 13 | many | TRBJ2-7
CASSDTNTGELFF | TGTGCCAGCAGCGACACGAACACCGGGGAGCTGTTTTTT | TRBV6-6 | - | 13 | many | TRBJ2-2